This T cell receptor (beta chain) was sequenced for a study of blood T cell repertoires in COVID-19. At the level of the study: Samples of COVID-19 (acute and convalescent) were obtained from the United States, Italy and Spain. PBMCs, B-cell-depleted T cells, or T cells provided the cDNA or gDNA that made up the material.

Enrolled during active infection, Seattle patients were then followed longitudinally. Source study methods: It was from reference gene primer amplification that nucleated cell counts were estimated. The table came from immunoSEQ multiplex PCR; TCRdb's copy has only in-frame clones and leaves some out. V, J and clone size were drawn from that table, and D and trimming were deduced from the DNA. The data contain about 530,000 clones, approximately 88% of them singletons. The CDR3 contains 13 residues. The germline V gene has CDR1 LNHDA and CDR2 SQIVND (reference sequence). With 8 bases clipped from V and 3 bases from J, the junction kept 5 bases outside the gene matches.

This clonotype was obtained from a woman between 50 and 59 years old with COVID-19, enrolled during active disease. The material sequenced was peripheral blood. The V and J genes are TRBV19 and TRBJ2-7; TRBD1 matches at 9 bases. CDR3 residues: CASPSGQGYEQYF. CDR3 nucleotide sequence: TGTGCCAGTCCCTCGGGACAGGGCTACGAGCAGTACTTC.